A single sample is the source of the 23 T cell receptor beta chains below, sequenced in a study of regulatory T cells in long-lasting Graves disease (dated by TCRdb to the early 2020s). The library was made by multiplex PCR. Sequencer: Illumina HiSeq 4000. iRepertoire HTBI primers and Arm-PCR amplification of CDR3 regions were used to construct TCR beta libraries. Using fastp at Q25 and MiXCR, TCRdb reprocessed the public reads and kept productive beta chains. Rows with a matching CDR3 protein are joined into one entry that keeps the most common DNA and genes. The sample table holds about 540,000 distinct CDR3 sequences, of which approximately 13% were seen once. Roughly 10% of the sample goes to the ten largest clones. This specimen's time point label, per the study, means: newly diagnosed GD, antithyroid drugs for less than 3 months. RNA was extracted from PBMCs in TRIzol for both TCR sequencing and RNA sequencing.

These data also featured in a second study, about T cells in Graves' hyperthyroidism and ophthalmopathy.

The input for sequencing was peripheral blood mononuclear cells (PBMCs), taken at new diagnosis, from a patient treated with antithyroid drugs. The receptors derive from a man younger than 45 with Graves disease. Donor details come from another sample of the same person, matched by shared clones.

This clonotype came up many times. V usage is TRBV28 and J usage is TRBJ2-7, with D possibly called TRBD1 or TRBD2 (5 bases each). Germline values: CDR1 MDHEN, CDR2 SYDVKM. This CDR3 has 14 residues. V lost 2 bases, J lost 4 bases, and 12 bases lay in between. This CDR3 is CASSLGGLRYEQYF. The CDR3 nucleotides read TGTGCCAGCAGTTTAGGGGGTTTACGGTACGAGCAGTACTTC.

This clonotype was observed many times. The chain joins TRBV29-1 to TRBJ2-7; D unclear. The CDR3 sequence is 10 residues long. The germline CDR1 and CDR2 sequences are SQVTM and ANQGSEA. Deletions cut 3 bases from V and 7 bases from J, with 7 bases between. As DNA, the CDR3 is TGCAGCGTTGAGAGTGGTGAGCAGTACTTC. It specifies CSVESGEQYF.

This clonotype was picked up a small number of times. A much larger clone differs from this one at a single base, so this may be a read error. The V and J genes are TRBV6-1 and TRBJ1-5; D gene unclear. The V gene lost 4 bases and the J gene lost 2 bases, with 0 bases spanning the gap. From germline, CDR1 is MNHNS and CDR2 SASEGT. This CDR3 is built from 11 residues. CDR3 DNA sequence: TGTGCCAGCAGTGGCAATCAGCCCCAGCATTTT. Amino acid sequence: CASSGNQPQHF.

The chain is built from TRBV6-2 or TRBV6-3 and TRBJ2-1; 11 bases agree with TRBD2. With 6 bases clipped from V and 7 bases from J, the junction kept 8 bases outside the gene matches. The length of the CDR3 is 15 residues. Germline V gene sequence: CDR1 MNHEY, CDR2 SVGEGT. CDR3 residues: CASSSAASGRNEQFF. DNA for the CDR3: TGTGCCAGCAGCAGCGCGGCTAGCGGGAGGAATGAGCAGTTCTTC.

This clonotype was seen many times. This rearrangement joins TRBV27 to TRBJ2-7, with D maybe TRBD2 (5 bases). In germline, CDR1 is MNHEY, CDR2 SMNVEV (reference sequence). The ends were cut back, 6 bases at V and 5 bases at J, with 14 bases in the middle. The CDR3 covers 13 residues. CDR3 bases: TGTGCCAGCAGCCCTACTAGGCCCAACGAGCAGTACTTC. It yields the protein CASSPTRPNEQYF.

The gene calls are TRBV5-5 and TRBJ2-3; perhaps TRBD1 as D (5 bases). The CDR3 spans 17 residues. Germline CDR1 SGHKS, CDR2 YYEKEE (reference sequence). Trimming removed 4 bases from V and 4 bases from J, with 22 bases in between. This chain's CDR3 is CASSPRPAGSDSDTQYF. The CDR3 DNA follows: TGTGCCAGCAGCCCTCGCCCTGCAGGGTCGGATTCAGATACGCAGTATTTT.

The table lists this clonotype with many counts. The chain is built from TRBV28 and TRBJ1-2; 9 bases agree with TRBD1. The CDR3 runs to 15 residues. The V gene's germline CDR1 is MDHEN and CDR2 SYDVKM. The junction had 12 bases not matched to a gene; V was cut back by 5 bases and J by 8 bases. The CDR3 loop reads CASSDDPQGARGYTF. In nucleotides, the CDR3 is TGTGCCAGCAGTGATGACCCACAGGGGGCGAGAGGCTACACCTTC.

This clonotype came up a few times. Compared with germline, one end of the junction differs, possibly owing to a read error. The chain couples TRBV6-2 or TRBV6-3 to TRBJ1-1; D gene uncertain. Germline values: CDR1 MNHEY, CDR2 SVGEGT. The CDR3 covers 13 residues. The CDR3 nucleotides read TGTGCCAGCAGTTACTCACGGGAGACCGAAGATTTCTTT. Translated, it gives CASSYSRETEDFF.

This clonotype was observed at least ten times. The V gene is TRBV5-1, the J gene TRBJ2-3; 10 nucleotides agree with TRBD2. This CDR3 has 17 residues. J was trimmed by 0 bases and V by 1 base; bases with no gene match: 5. Germline V gene data show CDR1 as SGHRS and CDR2 as YFSETQ. As DNA, the CDR3 is TGCGCCAGCAGCTTGCTTTCTAGCGGGAGTAGCACAGATACGCAGTATTTT. It specifies CASSLLSSGSSTDTQYF.

This clonotype was seen repeatedly, ten times or more. The rearrangement joins TRBV7-8 to TRBJ2-7; 13 bases align to TRBD2. After removal of 5 bases from V and 7 bases from J, the junction contained 8 bases not matched to a gene. Germline V gene data show CDR1 as SGHVS and CDR2 as FQNEAQ. CDR3 length: 15 residues. CDR3 amino acids: CASSRTSGSAGEQYF. Here the CDR3 DNA reads TGTGCCAGCAGCCGGACTAGCGGGAGTGCTGGGGAGCAGTACTTC.

This clonotype was detected only once. A much larger clone differs from this one at a single base, so this may be a read error. The chain joins TRBV27 to TRBJ2-2, with 16 bases lining up with TRBD2. CDR1 and CDR2 (germline): MNHEY, SMNVEV (reference sequence). The V and J ends lost 3 bases and 5 bases, in that order; junction bases with no gene match: 12. The CDR3 is 20 amino acids. CDR3 coding DNA: TGTGCCAGCAGTTTCCGTTTGGGACTAGCGGGAGGGCCGGAAACCGGGGAGCTGTTTTTT. Residues: CASSFRLGLAGGPETGELFF.

In this sample, this clonotype turned up many times. The rearrangement uses TRBV11-2 and TRBJ2-3; D is ambiguous. Germline assignment: CDR1 SGHAT and CDR2 FQNNGV. The CDR3 totals 16 residues. Trimming shortened V by 0 bases and J by 10 bases, and 20 bases separated the two germline ends. The CDR3 sequence is CASSLEGRLAARSQYF. The CDR3, as DNA: TGTGCCAGCAGCTTAGAGGGCCGGCTGGCCGCAAGGTCGCAGTATTTT.

This clonotype has a count of ten or more. The V and J genes are TRBV27 and TRBJ1-5, with D maybe TRBD1 (5 bases). The CDR3 totals 17 residues. Germline CDR1 is MNHEY and CDR2 is SMNVEV (reference sequence). V was trimmed by 8 bases and J by 0 bases, leaving 20 bases between them. CDR3 loop: CASRQLGRDFSNQPQHF. For the CDR3, the DNA is TGTGCCAGCCGCCAACTGGGCAGGGACTTTAGCAATCAGCCCCAGCATTTT.

Many counts were recorded for this clonotype. V gene TRBV20-1 combines with J gene TRBJ2-1, with TRBD1 matching over 11 bases. V shed 4 bases and J 0 bases; nucleotides not matched to a gene: 5. The CDR3 contains 16 residues. Germline CDR1 and CDR2: DFQATT and SNEGSKA (reference sequence). Here the CDR3 reads CSANPGTGGSYNEQFF. The CDR3 DNA is TGCAGTGCTAACCCTGGGACAGGGGGCTCCTACAATGAGCAGTTCTTC.

This clonotype was recorded many times. CDR3: CATAGSTYEQYF. For the CDR3, the DNA is TGTGCCACCGCGGGGTCGACCTACGAGCAGTACTTC. The rearrangement links TRBV24-1 to TRBJ2-7, with a tentative D call TRBD2 (6 bases). The germline gives CDR1 KGHDR, CDR2 SFDVKD. The V end lost 9 bases, the J end lost 2 bases, and 10 bases lay between the germline ends. The CDR3 is made up of 12 amino acids.

At least ten counts were recorded for this clonotype. The chain recombines TRBV20-1 with TRBJ1-5; 7 nucleotides line up with TRBD1. Unmatched junction bases numbered 6, after V lost 6 bases and J lost 1 base. Germline CDR1 is DFQATT and CDR2 is SNEGSKA (reference sequence). This CDR3 has 14 amino acids. CDR3 protein: CSASRGQSNQPQHF. The DNA of the CDR3 is TGCAGTGCCTCTAGGGGACAGAGCAATCAGCCCCAGCATTTT.

V usage is TRBV12-3 or TRBV12-4 and J usage is TRBJ1-2; possibly TRBD1 for D (5 bases). With 6 bases removed from V and 3 bases from J, the gap between germline ends came to 8 bases. This CDR3 has 12 amino acids. This chain's CDR3 is CASSRAHYGYTF. As DNA, the CDR3 is TGTGCCAGCAGCAGGGCGCACTATGGCTACACCTTC.

This clonotype was seen at least ten times. V and J are TRBV20-1 and TRBJ2-3; possibly TRBD1 for D (5 bases). V was pared by 5 bases and J by 3 bases, with 12 bases between. The CDR3 consists of 13 residues. Germline assignment: CDR1 DFQATT and CDR2 SNEGSKA (reference sequence). The CDR3 region is CSALDSKTDTQYF. The CDR3, as DNA: TGCAGTGCTCTTGACAGCAAAACAGATACGCAGTATTTT.

This sequence joins TRBV20-1 and TRBJ2-3, with 8 nucleotides matching TRBD2. The V gene's germline CDR1 is DFQATT and CDR2 SNEGSKA (reference sequence). This CDR3 has 16 amino acids. The ends lost 3 bases at V and 2 bases at J; junction bases unmatched: 10. The CDR3 spells CSARLISGANTDTQYF. The CDR3 nucleotides are TGCAGTGCTAGGCTCATTAGCGGGGCTAACACAGATACGCAGTATTTT.

A few counts support this clonotype. The gene calls are TRBV24-1 and TRBJ2-1; 8 nucleotides line up with TRBD2. Trimming took 6 bases from V and 8 from J; bases not matched to a gene: 20. This CDR3 comprises 18 residues. Germline V gene data show CDR1 as KGHDR and CDR2 as SFDVKD. The DNA for the CDR3 is TGTGCCACCAGTCCCGGGAGGGTAGCTCTCCTACATTACGATGAGCAGTTCTTC. Its translation: CATSPGRVALLHYDEQFF.

The table lists this clonotype with many counts. J is TRBJ2-4 and V is TRBV7-9; either TRBD1 or TRBD2 may supply D (5 bases each). This CDR3 has 13 residues. V dropped 4 bases and J dropped 5 bases, with 9 bases sitting between them. Germline loops: CDR1 SEHNR, CDR2 FQNEAQ (reference sequence). The CDR3 here is CASSYEGQNIQYF. CDR3 DNA sequence: TGTGCCAGCAGCTATGAGGGGCAAAACATTCAGTACTTC.

In this sample, this clonotype turned up many times. This chain connects TRBV19 to TRBJ1-1; perhaps TRBD1 as D (5 bases). CDR3 length: 12 residues. Deletions cut 6 bases from V and 7 bases from J, with 12 bases between. The germline CDR1 and CDR2 sequences are LNHDA and SQIVND (reference sequence). Here the CDR3 DNA reads TGTGCCAGTAGCATCGGGGGAGTTGAAGCTTTCTTT. Its protein product is CASSIGGVEAFF.

This clonotype was observed a single time. This sequence joins TRBV6-5 and TRBJ2-6; D may be TRBD2 (5 bases). Per the germline V gene, CDR1 is MNHEY and CDR2 is SVGAGI. The CDR3 runs to 17 residues. V dropped 10 bases and J dropped 0 bases, with 19 bases sitting between them. DNA of the CDR3: TGTGCCACCTCTCGTGAGGGTTGCCCCTCTGGGGCCAACGTCCTGACTTTC. Encoded protein: CATSREGCPSGANVLTF.